A selection of T cell receptor beta chains follows, all from one sample in a study. TCRdb used MiXCR to reprocess the RT-PCR reads, holding one entry per CDR3 protein. Among about 680,000 distinct CDR3 sequences listed, 14% were seen once. Sample: memory CD4+ T cells from blood. The receptor set was obtained from a female donor in good health, serving as a healthy control. The CDR3 runs from the conserved cysteine through the conserved F or W. D genes are given only for firm matches. Clone size is not always given. Where it is, it says once, few, many or a class for expanded clones.

j_call	d_call	v_call	clone_size	cdr3_aa	cdr3_nt
TRBJ2-2	-	TRBV6-5	many	CASSYSGHNTGELFF	TGTGCCAGCAGTTACTCGGGACACAACACCGGGGAGCTGTTTTTT
TRBJ1-1	-	TRBV5-1	many	CASSLGGMNTEAFF	TGTGCCAGCAGTCTGGGGGGGATGAACACTGAAGCTTTCTTT
TRBJ2-1	TRBD2	TRBV6-2/TRBV6-3	few	CASSYRITGRVNEQFF	TGTGCCAGCAGTTACAGAATAACGGGGAGGGTGAATGAGCAGTTCTTC
TRBJ1-2	-	TRBV28	-	CASSLSTTTGWRGYTF	TGTGCCAGCAGTTTATCAACCACGACAGGTTGGCGAGGCTACACCTTC
TRBJ2-1	-	TRBV20-1	few	CSARDRVEQFF	TGCAGTGCTAGAGATCGGGTTGAGCAGTTCTTC
TRBJ2-7	TRBD1	TRBV4-2	few	CASSHPRGYEQYF	TGTGCCAGCAGCCACCCCAGGGGGTACGAGCAGTACTTC
TRBJ1-1	-	TRBV5-1	few	CASSLREGSTEAFF	TGCGCCAGCAGCTTGAGGGAGGGGAGCACTGAAGCTTTCTTT
TRBJ2-5	-	TRBV12-3/TRBV12-4	few	CASSQGDQETQYF	TGTGCCAGCAGTCAGGGCGACCAAGAGACCCAGTACTTC
TRBJ2-5	TRBD1	TRBV2	-	CASSGSGTGGAKETQYF	TGTGCCAGCAGCGGTTCCGGGACAGGGGGCGCGAAGGAGACCCAGTACTTC
TRBJ1-2	TRBD1	TRBV28	-	CASSPGDRGYGYTF	TGTGCCAGCAGTCCGGGGGACAGGGGCTATGGCTACACCTTC
TRBJ2-7	TRBD1	TRBV12-3/TRBV12-4	-	CASRSGQLTPSYEQYF	TGTGCCAGCAGATCGGGACAGCTAACCCCTTCCTACGAGCAGTACTTC
TRBJ2-6	-	TRBV5-1	few	CASSSRDILSGANVLTF	TGCGCCAGCAGCTCCAGGGACATACTCTCTGGGGCCAACGTCCTGACTTTC
TRBJ1-1	-	TRBV7-3	few	CASSFAHRVLDTEAFF	TGTGCCAGCAGCTTCGCCCACAGGGTCTTGGACACTGAAGCTTTCTTT
TRBJ1-2	-	TRBV12-3/TRBV12-4	few	CASSLPGLGYTF	TGTGCCAGCAGTCTCCCGGGACTCGGCTACACCTTC
TRBJ2-1	TRBD2	TRBV7-9	-	CSGSGGSYNEQFF	TGTTCGGGGAGCGGGGGTTCCTACAATGAGCAGTTCTTC
TRBJ2-7	TRBD1	TRBV27	-	CASSWTGTAHEQYF	TGTGCCAGCAGTTGGACAGGGACCGCCCACGAGCAGTACTTC
TRBJ1-5	-	TRBV15	-	CATSTAWGEQPQHF	TGTGCCACCAGCACCGCATGGGGGGAGCAGCCCCAGCATTTT
TRBJ2-5	TRBD2	TRBV7-2	few	CASSLTSGILETQYF	TGTGCCAGCAGCTTAACGAGCGGGATCCTCGAGACCCAGTACTTC
TRBJ2-5	TRBD2	TRBV7-8	-	CASSQRGDSQETQYF	TGTGCCAGCAGCCAGCGGGGGGACTCACAAGAGACCCAGTACTTC
TRBJ1-2	TRBD1	TRBV28	few	CASSTPRDRGYYGYTF	TGTGCCAGCAGTACCCCCCGGGACAGGGGTTACTATGGCTACACCTTC
TRBJ1-2	-	TRBV12-3/TRBV12-4	-	CASRYRGPGYGYTF	TGTGCCAGCAGATACCGGGGCCCCGGCTATGGCTACACCTTC
TRBJ1-5	-	TRBV7-2	few	CASSRTLGGDGQPQHF	TGTGCCAGCAGCCGGACCCTTGGTGGAGATGGGCAGCCCCAGCATTTT
TRBJ1-1	-	TRBV20-1	-	CSASRAPTEAFF	TGCAGTGCTAGTAGAGCGCCGACTGAAGCTTTCTTT
TRBJ1-5	-	TRBV7-2	many	CASSTGSRGPQHF	TGTGCCAGCAGCACGGGATCCCGGGGGCCCCAGCATTTT
TRBJ1-1	-	TRBV20-1	few	CSARDMGAGNTEAFF	TGCAGTGCTAGAGATATGGGGGCGGGGAACACTGAAGCTTTCTTT
TRBJ2-1	TRBD1	TRBV5-1	-	CASSLSQGALWGEQFF	TGCGCCAGCAGCTTGAGCCAGGGGGCCTTGTGGGGTGAGCAGTTCTTC
TRBJ1-6	-	TRBV5-1	-	CASSRRAQDNSPLHF	TGCGCCAGCAGCCGCCGGGCACAAGATAATTCACCCCTCCACTTT
TRBJ2-7	-	TRBV12-3/TRBV12-4	many	CASSHYRSVSNEQYF	TGTGCCAGCAGTCATTACAGGTCCGTCTCGAACGAGCAGTACTTC
TRBJ2-5	-	TRBV20-1	-	CSAPDHLQETQYF	TGCAGTGCCCCAGACCATTTACAAGAGACCCAGTACTTC
TRBJ1-5	-	TRBV20-1	many	CSAIYSNQPQHF	TGCAGTGCTATATATAGCAATCAGCCCCAGCATTTT
TRBJ2-2	TRBD1	TRBV12-3/TRBV12-4	many	CASSRRDSHGELFF	TGTGCCAGCAGTCGCCGGGACAGCCACGGGGAGCTGTTTTTT
TRBJ2-4	-	TRBV12-1	-	CASSFGPAGGQGIQYF	TGTGCCAGCAGCTTCGGACCAGCGGGGGGGCAAGGCATTCAGTACTTC
TRBJ1-3	-	TRBV7-2	few	CASSPALTRADTIYF	TGTGCCAGCAGCCCAGCTTTGACGCGGGCGGACACCATATATTTT
TRBJ1-4	-	TRBV4-1	many	CASSQVSGLDDEKLFF	TGCGCCAGCAGCCAAGTCTCCGGACTTGATGATGAAAAACTGTTTTTT
TRBJ2-3	-	TRBV6-2/TRBV6-3	few	CASADPADTQYF	TGTGCCAGCGCGGACCCAGCAGATACGCAGTATTTT
TRBJ1-3	-	TRBV12-3/TRBV12-4	many	CASSPQGSGNTIYF	TGTGCCAGCAGTCCCCAGGGCTCTGGAAACACCATATATTTT
TRBJ2-2	-	TRBV7-6	-	CASSPRTGSANTGELFF	TGTGCCAGCAGTCCCAGGACGGGGAGCGCGAACACCGGGGAGCTGTTTTTT
TRBJ1-1	-	TRBV5-1	few	CASSLYGSNTEAFF	TGCGCCAGCAGCTTGTATGGGTCAAACACTGAAGCTTTCTTT
TRBJ1-1	TRBD1	TRBV2	once	CASNQDRGYTEAFF	TGTGCCAGCAACCAGGACAGGGGGTACACTGAAGCTTTCTTT
TRBJ2-5	-	TRBV5-1	-	CASSIYLCSGRQELETQYF	-
TRBJ1-2	TRBD1	TRBV18	-	CASSPGQDSYGYTF	TGTGCCAGCTCACCCGGACAGGACAGCTATGGCTACACCTTC
TRBJ1-3	-	TRBV6-5	many	CASSYAGPTVGNTIYF	TGTGCCAGCAGTTACGCAGGGCCAACAGTAGGAAACACCATATATTTT
TRBJ2-5	TRBD1	TRBV20-1	-	CSARVLGRGQGYETQYF	TGCAGTGCTAGAGTTTTGGGTCGGGGACAGGGATATGAGACCCAGTACTTC
TRBJ1-4	-	TRBV7-2	-	CASSFWEGNEKLFF	TGTGCCAGCAGCTTTTGGGAAGGAAATGAAAAACTGTTTTTT
TRBJ2-2	-	TRBV7-3	many	CASSLSTGELFF	TGTGCCAGCAGCTTATCAACCGGGGAGCTGTTTTTT
TRBJ2-5	TRBD1	TRBV2	-	CASSERQGKETQYF	TGTGCCAGCAGTGAACGACAGGGCAAAGAGACCCAGTACTTC
TRBJ1-1	-	TRBV3-1	-	CASSQGERAFF	TGTGCCAGCAGCCAAGGGGAAAGAGCTTTCTTT
TRBJ1-1	TRBD1	TRBV7-9	many	CASSFDRAPFEAFF	TGTGCCAGCAGCTTTGACAGGGCCCCGTTTGAAGCTTTCTTT
TRBJ2-5	-	TRBV4-2	many	CASSQDPGMETQYF	TGTGCCAGCAGCCAAGATCCAGGGATGGAGACCCAGTACTTC
TRBJ2-5	TRBD1	TRBV5-4	-	CASKPWTGQETQYF	TGTGCCAGCAAACCATGGACAGGGCAAGAGACCCAGTACTTC
TRBJ2-7	TRBD1	TRBV12-3/TRBV12-4	many	CASSPWTGEYEQYF	TGTGCCAGCAGTCCGTGGACAGGGGAGTACGAGCAGTACTTC
TRBJ1-5	-	TRBV28	-	CASSLPDHQPQHF	TGTGCCAGCAGTTTGCCGGATCACCAGCCCCAGCATTTT
TRBJ1-4	-	TRBV20-1	few	CSAPPTDSNEKLFF	TGCAGTGCTCCGCCGACAGATTCTAATGAAAAACTGTTTTTT
TRBJ1-5	-	TRBV4-1	-	CASSQVVRRNQPQHF	TGCGCCAGCAGCCAAGTGGTCAGGAGGAATCAGCCCCAGCATTTT